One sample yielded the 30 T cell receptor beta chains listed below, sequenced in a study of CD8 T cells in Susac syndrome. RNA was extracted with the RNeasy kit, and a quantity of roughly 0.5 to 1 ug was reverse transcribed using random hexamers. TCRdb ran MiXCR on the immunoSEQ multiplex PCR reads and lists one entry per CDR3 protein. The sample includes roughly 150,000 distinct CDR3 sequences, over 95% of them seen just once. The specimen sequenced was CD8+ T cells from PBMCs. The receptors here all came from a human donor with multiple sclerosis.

The CDR3 loop reads CASSPWTDQETQYF. Written as DNA, the CDR3 is TGTGCCAGCAGCCCGTGGACGGATCAAGAGACCCAGTACTTC. J is TRBJ2-5 and V is TRBV7-9, with no clear D. V gave up 5 bases and J gave up 2 bases, with 12 bases separating them. CDR3 length: 14 amino acids. Germline CDR1 SEHNR, CDR2 FQNEAQ (reference sequence).

The CDR3 region has the DNA TGTGCCAGCAGCTCCACCGGGACAGGGATCCTCAATGAGCAGTTCTTC. This codes for CASSSTGTGILNEQFF. The V call is TRBV7-9, the J call TRBJ2-1; 9 nucleotides align to TRBD1. CDR1 SEHNR and CDR2 FQNEAQ come from the germline V gene (reference sequence). The CDR3 sequence is 16 residues long. With 4 bases clipped from V and 6 bases from J, the junction kept 10 bases outside the gene matches.

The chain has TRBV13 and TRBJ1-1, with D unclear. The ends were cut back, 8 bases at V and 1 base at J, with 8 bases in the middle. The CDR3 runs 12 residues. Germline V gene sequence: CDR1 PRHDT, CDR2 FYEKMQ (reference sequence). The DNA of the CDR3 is TGTGCCAGCGGGTATCGGAACACTGAAGCTTTCTTT. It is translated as CASGYRNTEAFF.

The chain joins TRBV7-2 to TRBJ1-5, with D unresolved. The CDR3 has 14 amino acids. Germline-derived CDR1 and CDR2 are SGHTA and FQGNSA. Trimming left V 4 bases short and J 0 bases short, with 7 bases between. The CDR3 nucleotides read TGTGCCAGCAGCTCCTTGTATAGCAATCAGCCCCAGCATTTT. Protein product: CASSSLYSNQPQHF.

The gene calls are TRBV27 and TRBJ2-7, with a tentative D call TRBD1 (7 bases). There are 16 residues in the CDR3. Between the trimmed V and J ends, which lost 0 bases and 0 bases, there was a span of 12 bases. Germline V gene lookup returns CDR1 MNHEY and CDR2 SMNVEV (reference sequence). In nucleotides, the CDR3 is TGTGCCAGCAGTTTATCCCAGGGGGGACACTCCTACGAGCAGTACTTC. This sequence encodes CASSLSQGGHSYEQYF.

CDR3 sequence: CASSFLSGGLGNEQFF. The CDR3 DNA reads as TGCGCCAGCAGCTTTCTAAGCGGGGGCTTAGGGAATGAGCAGTTCTTC. The chain links TRBV5-1 to TRBJ2-1, with TRBD2 matching over 8 bases. CDR1 and CDR2 from the germline V gene are SGHRS and YFSETQ. V lost 2 bases, J lost 7 bases, and 11 bases stayed unmatched. This CDR3 is 16 amino acids long. Based on the CDR3 plus reference TRBV5-1 and TRBJ2-1, the full variable domain is KAGVTQTPRYLIKTRGQQVTLSCSPISGHRSVSWYQQTPGQGLQFLFEYFSETQRNKGNFPGRFSGRQFSNSRSEMNVSTLELGDSALYLCASSFLSGGLGNEQFFGPGTRLTVL.

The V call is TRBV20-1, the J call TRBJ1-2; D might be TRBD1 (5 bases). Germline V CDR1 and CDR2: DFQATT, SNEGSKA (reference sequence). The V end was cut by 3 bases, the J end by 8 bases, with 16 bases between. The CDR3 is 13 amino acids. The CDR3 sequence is CSASRGEQRGYTF. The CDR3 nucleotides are TGCAGTGCTAGTCGGGGGGAGCAGAGGGGCTACACCTTC.

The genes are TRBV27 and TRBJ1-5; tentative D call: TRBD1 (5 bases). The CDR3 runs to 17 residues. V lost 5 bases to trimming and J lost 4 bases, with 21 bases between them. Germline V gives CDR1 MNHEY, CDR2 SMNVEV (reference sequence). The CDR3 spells CASSPRPGGWANQPQHF. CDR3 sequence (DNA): TGTGCCAGCAGTCCCCGCCCTGGGGGGTGGGCGAATCAGCCCCAGCATTTT.

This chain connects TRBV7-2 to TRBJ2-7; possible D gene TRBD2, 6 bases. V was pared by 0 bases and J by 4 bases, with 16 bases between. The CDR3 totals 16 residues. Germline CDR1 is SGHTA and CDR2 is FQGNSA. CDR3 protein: CASSLAGTARRYEQYF. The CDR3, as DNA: TGTGCCAGCAGCTTAGCAGGGACTGCTCGGAGGTACGAGCAGTACTTC.

CDR3 nucleotides: TGTGCCAGCAGCTTAACTGCTACTGAAGCTTTCTTT. This gives the protein CASSLTATEAFF. V and J are TRBV7-9 and TRBJ1-1; D uncertain. The V and J ends lost 2 bases and 5 bases respectively, with 6 bases between them. This CDR3 is built from 12 residues. Germline V gene data show CDR1 as SEHNR and CDR2 as FQNEAQ (reference sequence).

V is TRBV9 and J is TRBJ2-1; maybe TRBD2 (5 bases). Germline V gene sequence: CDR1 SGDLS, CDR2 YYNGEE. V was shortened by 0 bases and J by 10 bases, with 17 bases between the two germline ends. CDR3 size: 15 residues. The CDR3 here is CASSVGGSMRAEQFF. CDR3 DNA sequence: TGTGCCAGCAGCGTAGGGGGTAGTATGCGGGCGGAGCAGTTCTTC.

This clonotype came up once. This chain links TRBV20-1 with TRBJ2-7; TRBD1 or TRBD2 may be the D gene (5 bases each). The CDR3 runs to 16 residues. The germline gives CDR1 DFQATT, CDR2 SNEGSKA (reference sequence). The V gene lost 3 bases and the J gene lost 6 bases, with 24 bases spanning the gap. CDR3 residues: CSARAFPGTADGEQYF. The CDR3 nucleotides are TGCAGTGCTAGGGCCTTCCCCGGGACGGCCGACGGCGAGCAGTACTTC.

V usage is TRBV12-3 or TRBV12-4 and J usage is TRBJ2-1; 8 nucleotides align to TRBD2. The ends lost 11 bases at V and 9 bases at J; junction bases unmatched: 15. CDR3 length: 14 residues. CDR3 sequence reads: CAAAGGLASGEQFF. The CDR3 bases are TGTGCCGCCGCCGGCGGACTAGCTAGCGGTGAGCAGTTCTTC.

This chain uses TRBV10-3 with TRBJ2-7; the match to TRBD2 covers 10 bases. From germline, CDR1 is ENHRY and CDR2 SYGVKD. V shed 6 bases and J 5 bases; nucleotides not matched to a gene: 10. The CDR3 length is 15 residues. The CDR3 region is CAISASGGAFNEQYV. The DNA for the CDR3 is TGTGCCATCAGCGCCAGCGGGGGGGCCTTCAACGAGCAGTACGTC.

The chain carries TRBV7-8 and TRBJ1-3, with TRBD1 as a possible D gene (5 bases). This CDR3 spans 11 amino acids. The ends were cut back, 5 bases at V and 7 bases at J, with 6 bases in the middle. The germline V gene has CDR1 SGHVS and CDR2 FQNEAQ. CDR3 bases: TGTGCCAGCAGCCGGGGGAACACCATATATTTT. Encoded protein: CASSRGNTIYF. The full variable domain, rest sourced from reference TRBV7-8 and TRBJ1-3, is GAGVSQSPRYKVAKRGQDVALRCDPISGHVSLFWYQQALGQGPEFLTYFQNEAQLDKSGLPSDRFFAERPEGSVSTLKIQRTQQEDSAVYLCASSRGNTIYFGEGSWLTVV.

This CDR3 reads CASSVEQGVYSPLHF. The CDR3 bases are TGTGCCAGCAGCGTTGAACAGGGAGTATACTCACCCCTCCACTTT. J is TRBJ1-6 and V is TRBV9, with a possible D match to TRBD1 (6 bases). The CDR3 runs to 15 residues. V lost 2 bases, J lost 10 bases, and 16 bases lay in between. Germline assignment: CDR1 SGDLS and CDR2 YYNGEE.

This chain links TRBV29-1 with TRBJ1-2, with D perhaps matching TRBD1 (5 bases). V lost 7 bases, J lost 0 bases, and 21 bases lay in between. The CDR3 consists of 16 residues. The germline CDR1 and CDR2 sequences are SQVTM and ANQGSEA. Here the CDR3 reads CSARQTPDRANYGYTF. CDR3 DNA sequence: TGCAGCGCTCGACAGACCCCAGACCGGGCTAACTATGGCTACACCTTC.

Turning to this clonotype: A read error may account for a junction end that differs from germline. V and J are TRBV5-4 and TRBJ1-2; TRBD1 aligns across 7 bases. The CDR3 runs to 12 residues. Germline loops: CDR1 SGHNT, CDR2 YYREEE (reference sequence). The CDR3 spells CASIGDRDGLQF. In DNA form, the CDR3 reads TGTGCCAGCATCGGGGACAGAGACGGCCTCCAATTC.

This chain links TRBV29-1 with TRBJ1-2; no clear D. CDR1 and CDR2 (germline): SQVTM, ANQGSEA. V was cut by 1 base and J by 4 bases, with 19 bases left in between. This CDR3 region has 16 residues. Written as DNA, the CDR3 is TGCAGCGTTGAAGCTTTGCCTGAATCCCTGGGCTATGGCTACACCTTC. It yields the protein CSVEALPESLGYGYTF.

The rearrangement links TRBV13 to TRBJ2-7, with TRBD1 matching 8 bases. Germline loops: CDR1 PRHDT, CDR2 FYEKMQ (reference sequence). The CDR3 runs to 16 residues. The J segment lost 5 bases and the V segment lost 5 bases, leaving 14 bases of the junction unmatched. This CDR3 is CASSPDGQGAFHEQYF. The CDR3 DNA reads TGTGCCAGCAGCCCCGACGGGCAGGGGGCGTTCCACGAGCAGTACTTC.

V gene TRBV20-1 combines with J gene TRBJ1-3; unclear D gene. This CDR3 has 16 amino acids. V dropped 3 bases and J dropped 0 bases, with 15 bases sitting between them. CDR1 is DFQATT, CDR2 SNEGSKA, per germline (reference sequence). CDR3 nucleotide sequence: TGCAGTGCTAGGTCGATAGGCCTCATCTCTGGAAACACCATATATTTT. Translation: CSARSIGLISGNTIYF.

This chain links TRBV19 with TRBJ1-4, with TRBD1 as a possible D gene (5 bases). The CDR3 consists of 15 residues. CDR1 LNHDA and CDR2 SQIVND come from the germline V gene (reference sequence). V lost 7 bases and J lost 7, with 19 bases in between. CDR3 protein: CASTPTGSGGEKLFF. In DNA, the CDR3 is TGTGCCAGTACCCCCACAGGTTCCGGGGGTGAAAAACTGTTTTTT.

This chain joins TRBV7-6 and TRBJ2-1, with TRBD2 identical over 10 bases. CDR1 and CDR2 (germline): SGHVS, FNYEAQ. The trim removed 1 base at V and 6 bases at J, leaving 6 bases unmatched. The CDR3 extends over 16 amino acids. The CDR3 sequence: CASSLELAGPFNEQFF. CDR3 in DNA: TGTGCCAGCAGCTTAGAACTAGCGGGGCCTTTCAATGAGCAGTTCTTC.

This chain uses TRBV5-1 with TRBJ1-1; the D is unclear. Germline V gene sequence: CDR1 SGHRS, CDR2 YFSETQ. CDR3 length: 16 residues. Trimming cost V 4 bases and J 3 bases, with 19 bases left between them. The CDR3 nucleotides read TGCGCCAGCAGCCCCATAGTAGGTGGTTCGGACACTGAAGCTTTCTTT. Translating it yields CASSPIVGGSDTEAFF.

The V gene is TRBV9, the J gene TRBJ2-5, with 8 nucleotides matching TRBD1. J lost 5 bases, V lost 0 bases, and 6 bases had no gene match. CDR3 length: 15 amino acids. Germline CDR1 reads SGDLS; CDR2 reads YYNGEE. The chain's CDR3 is CASSVETGGGETQYF. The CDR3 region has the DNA TGTGCCAGCAGCGTAGAAACAGGGGGAGGCGAGACCCAGTACTTC.

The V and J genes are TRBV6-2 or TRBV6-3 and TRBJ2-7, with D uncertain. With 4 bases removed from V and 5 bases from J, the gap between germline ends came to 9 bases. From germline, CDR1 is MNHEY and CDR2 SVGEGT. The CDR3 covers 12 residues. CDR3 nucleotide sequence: TGTGCCAGCAGTTCCTGGAAAGACGAGCAGTACTTC. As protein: CASSSWKDEQYF.

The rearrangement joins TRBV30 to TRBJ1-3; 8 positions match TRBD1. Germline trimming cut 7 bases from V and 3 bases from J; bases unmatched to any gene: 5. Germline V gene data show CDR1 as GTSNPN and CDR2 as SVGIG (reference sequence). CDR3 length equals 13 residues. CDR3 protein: CASTGDIGNTIYF. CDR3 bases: TGTGCCTCGACAGGGGATATTGGAAACACCATATATTTT.

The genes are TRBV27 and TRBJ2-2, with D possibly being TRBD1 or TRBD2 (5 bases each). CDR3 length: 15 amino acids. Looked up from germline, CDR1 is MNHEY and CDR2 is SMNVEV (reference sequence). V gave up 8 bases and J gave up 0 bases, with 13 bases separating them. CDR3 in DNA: TGTGCCAGCGGGACGACAACCACGAACACCGGGGAGCTGTTTTTT. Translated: CASGTTTTNTGELFF.

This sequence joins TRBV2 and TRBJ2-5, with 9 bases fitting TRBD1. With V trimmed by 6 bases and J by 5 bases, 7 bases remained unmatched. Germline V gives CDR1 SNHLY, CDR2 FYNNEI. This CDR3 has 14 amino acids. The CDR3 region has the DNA TGTGCCAGCAGCAGACAGGGGGTGTGGGAGACCCAGTACTTC. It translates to CASSRQGVWETQYF. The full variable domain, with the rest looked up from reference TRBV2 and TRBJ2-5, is EPEVTQTPSHQVTQMGQEVILRCVPISNHLYFYWYRQILGQKVEFLVSFYNNEISEKSEIFDDQFSVERPDGSNFTLKIRSTKLEDSAMYFCASSRQGVWETQYFGPGTRLLVL.

The CDR3 sequence is CASSQVLLAGDNEQFF. The CDR3, as DNA: TGCGCCAGCAGCCAAGTTCTGCTAGCGGGGGACAATGAGCAGTTCTTC. The J gene is TRBJ2-1, the V gene TRBV4-1; TRBD2 matches 10 bases. This CDR3 region has 16 residues. With V trimmed by 1 base and J by 5 bases, 5 bases remained unmatched. The germline CDR1 and CDR2 sequences are MGHRA and YSYEKL.